One sample yielded the 18 T cell receptor beta chains listed below, sequenced in a study of tumor and adjacent non-tumor tissue in lung cancer. Three rounds of nested PCR, following a modified ARM-PCR protocol, produced the TCRbeta library. TCRdb independently ran MiXCR on the multiplex PCR reads; one entry per CDR3 protein. Among roughly 75,000 distinct CDR3 sequences listed, roughly 80% were seen once. RNA was extracted from bulk tissue without any cell sorting. Material: lung tumor tissue. The receptors stem from a woman in her fifties or sixties with non-small cell lung cancer.

The chain combines TRBV6-1 with TRBJ2-6; 7 bases are shared with TRBD1. V lost 4 bases and J lost 4; bases outside the gene matches: 16. This CDR3 is built from 19 residues. Germline CDR1 is MNHNS and CDR2 is SASEGT. CDR3 in DNA: TGTGCCAGCAGTGTCTTTCACCGACAGGGAGCTGACGGGGCCAACGTCCTGACTTTC. Its protein is CASSVFHRQGADGANVLTF.

A remark on this clonotype: Relative to the germline gene, one junction end is altered; a read error may explain this. This CDR3 is CASNLAGLAYEHYF. The CDR3 coding sequence is TGTGCCAGCAACTTGGCGGGACTAGCCTACGAGCACTACTTC. The rearrangement joins TRBV5-6 to TRBJ2-7; TRBD2 matches at 9 bases. CDR1 and CDR2 from the germline V gene are SGHDT and YYEEEE. The CDR3 contains 14 residues.

V is TRBV12-2 and J is TRBJ2-1; the table's D gene call, TRBD2, was not cross checked with the DNA. TRBV12-2 is tagged as a pseudogene. The CDR3 covers 16 residues. The CDR3 DNA is TGTGCGAGTTGCTCTCGACTAGCGCCTAGAGAGAAAGAGCAGTTCTTC. Residues: CASCSRLAPREKEQFF.

Remarks on this clonotype: Germline is not matched at one junction end, which may reflect a read error. J is TRBJ2-7 and V is TRBV29-1, with TRBD1 matching over 8 bases. The CDR3 runs 14 residues. Germline lookup yields CDR1 SQVTM and CDR2 ANQGSEA. The CDR3 is CCVLRTGSGYEQYF. DNA for the CDR3: TGCTGCGTGCTCAGGACAGGGAGCGGGTACGAACAGTACTTC.

A word on this clonotype: Sequence at one end of the junction differs from germline and may be a read error. The chain joins TRBV29-1 to TRBJ2-5, with a tentative D call TRBD1 (5 bases). Germline V lookup: CDR1 SQVTM, CDR2 ANQGSEA. CDR3 size: 13 residues. The CDR3 loop is CTVRVGSEETQYF. Written as DNA, the CDR3 is TGTACCGTCAGGGTGGGTTCGGAAGAGACCCAGTACTTC. The full variable domain, completed using reference TRBV29-1 and TRBJ2-5, is SAVISQKPSRDICQRGTSLTIQCQVDSQVTMMFWYRQQPGQSLTLIATANQGSEATYESGFVIDKFPISRPNLTFSTLTVSNMSPEDSSIYLCTVRVGSEETQYFGPGTRLLVL.

Concerning this clonotype itself: Given the absence of the conserved phenylalanine or tryptophan at the CDR3 end, a read error is likely. The limits of the CDR3 on the DNA are not certain, so only TCRdb's listed CDR3 is given. The rearrangement joins TRBV28 to TRBJ2-4. The CDR3 is 13 residues long, ends included. Germline CDR1 and CDR2: MDHEN and SYDVKM. CDR3 in amino acids: CASSLDGNNIQNL.

On this clonotype: A junction end diverges from the germline sequence, so it may reflect a read error. This rearrangement joins TRBV24-1 to TRBJ2-2; possible D gene TRBD1, 6 bases. CDR1 and CDR2 (germline): KGHDR, SFDVKD. CDR3 length: 16 amino acids. The CDR3 DNA reads as TGTGCCAGCAGTGATTTAGGGACACGGGGCACCGGGGAGCTGTTTTTT. Its translation: CASSDLGTRGTGELFF.

On this clonotype itself: Likely a read error: the CDR3 ends without its conserved phenylalanine or tryptophan. The CDR3 region has the DNA TGTGCCAGCAGTGATGGGGCCCTTTACAATGAGCAGTTCTAC. This encodes CASSDGALYNEQFY. The chain is built from TRBV6-1 and TRBJ2-1, with D perhaps matching TRBD1 (5 bases). Trimming removed 3 bases from V and 4 bases from J, with 10 bases in between. This CDR3 comprises 14 residues. Germline V gene lookup returns CDR1 MNHNS and CDR2 SASEGT.

Notes on this clonotype: The germline gene is not matched at one end of the junction; a read error may be the cause. The rearrangement joins TRBV6-1 to TRBJ1-1, with 10 bases aligning to TRBD1. CDR1 is MNHNS and CDR2 is SASEGT in the germline V gene. This CDR3 has 14 residues. In nucleotides, the CDR3 is TGTGCAAGCCCGGGGCGGGACAGGGGCACTGAAACTTTCTTT. Its translation is CASPGRDRGTETFF.

The count of this clonotype is one. The rearrangement joins TRBV11-2 to TRBJ2-5, with D unresolved. Germline loops: CDR1 SGHAT, CDR2 FQNNGV. With 9 bases removed from V and 1 base from J, the gap between germline ends came to 18 bases. The CDR3 is 15 residues long. The CDR3 loop reads CASNPEVGVQETQYF. The CDR3 DNA reads TGTGCCAGTAACCCCGAAGTGGGTGTCCAAGAGACCCAGTACTTC.

As to this clonotype: The junction departs from germline at one end; a sequencing error may be responsible. This chain connects TRBV6-5 to TRBJ2-1; D tentatively reads TRBD1 or TRBD2 (5 bases each). The V gene's germline CDR1 is MNHEY and CDR2 SVGAGI. This CDR3 has 17 amino acids. The chain's CDR3 is CASSYSRQRAGYNEQFF. The CDR3 DNA follows: TGTGCCAGTAGTTACTCGCGACAGAGGGCTGGCTACAATGAGCAGTTCTTC.

This clonotype occurred a few times. This may be a read error: a much more frequent sequence differs by one nucleotide. The chain recombines TRBV30 with TRBJ2-1; D possibly corresponds to TRBD2 (6 bases). Germline CDR1 reads GTSNPN; CDR2 reads SVGIG (reference sequence). The length of the CDR3 is 15 residues. CDR3 protein: CTWTLWDSSYNEQFF. The CDR3 DNA is TGTACCTGGACCTTGTGGGACTCTTCTTACAATGAGCAGTTCTTC.

As to this clonotype: The junction differs from germline at one of its ends, possibly a read error. The chain links TRBV6-1 to TRBJ2-3; 8 positions match TRBD2. This CDR3 comprises 16 residues. Looked up from germline, CDR1 is MNHNS and CDR2 is SASEGT. DNA for the CDR3: TGTGCCAGTAGCCTGACTGGACTAGCCAGCGCGGATACGCGGTATTTT. Translated: CASSLTGLASADTRYF.

The chain combines TRBV29-1 with TRBJ1-1; 7 bases match TRBD1. The length of the CDR3 is 14 residues. Germline V gene data show CDR1 as SQVTM and CDR2 as ANQGSEA. DNA of the CDR3: TGCAACTTTGGGGGGGGACAGTACAACACTGAAGCTTTCTTT. Its translation is CNFGGGQYNTEAFF.

This clonotype was seen at least ten times. The rearrangement links TRBV5-1 to TRBJ2-2; no firm D call. Trimming stripped 1 base from V and 2 bases from J, with 9 bases between. The CDR3 is 15 amino acids. The germline V gene encodes CDR1 SGHRS and CDR2 YFSETQ. The DNA for the CDR3 is TGCGCCAGCAGCTTGCAAACAGCTAACACCGGGGAGCTGTTTTTT. It yields the protein CASSLQTANTGELFF.

A word on this clonotype: Germline and junction disagree at one end, which may indicate a read error. V is TRBV11-2 and J is TRBJ1-2; 8 bases align to TRBD1. The CDR3 has 12 amino acids. Germline V gene sequence: CDR1 SGHAT, CDR2 FQNNGV. The CDR3 sequence: CASTLTGEGYTF. The CDR3 DNA reads TGTGCCAGCACCCTGACAGGGGAAGGCTATACCTTC.

With respect to this clonotype: The junction and the germline gene differ at one end; a read error may be behind it. The chain recombines TRBV6-1 with TRBJ2-1, with D tentatively TRBD1 (6 bases). This CDR3 has 13 amino acids. Per germline, CDR1 MNHNS and CDR2 SASEGT. CDR3 residues: CASPSLGDNEQLF. CDR3 DNA: TGTGCCAGCCCTAGTTTAGGGGACAATGAGCAGTTATTC.

Notes on this clonotype: This likely comes from a read error, as the CDR3 has no conserved phenylalanine or tryptophan at its end. This CDR3 is CASSLAGSTGDLFL. In nucleotides, the CDR3 is TGTGCCAGCAGCCTAGCGGGGAGCACCGGGGACCTGTTTCTT. The chain is built from TRBV11-3 and TRBJ2-2; TRBD2 agrees at 9 bases. The CDR3 runs 14 residues. Germline V gives CDR1 SGHNT, CDR2 YENEEA.